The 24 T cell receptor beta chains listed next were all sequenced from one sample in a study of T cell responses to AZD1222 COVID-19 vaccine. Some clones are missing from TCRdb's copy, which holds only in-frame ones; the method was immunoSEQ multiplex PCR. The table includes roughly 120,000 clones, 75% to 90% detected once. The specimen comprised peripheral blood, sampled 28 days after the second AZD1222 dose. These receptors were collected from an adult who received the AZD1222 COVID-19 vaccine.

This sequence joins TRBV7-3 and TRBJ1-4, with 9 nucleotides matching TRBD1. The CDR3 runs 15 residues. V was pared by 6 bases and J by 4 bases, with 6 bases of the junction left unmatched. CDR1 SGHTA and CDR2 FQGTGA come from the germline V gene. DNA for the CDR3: TGTGCCAGCAGTCGGGACAGGGCCATTAATGAAAAACTGTTTTTT. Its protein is CASSRDRAINEKLFF.

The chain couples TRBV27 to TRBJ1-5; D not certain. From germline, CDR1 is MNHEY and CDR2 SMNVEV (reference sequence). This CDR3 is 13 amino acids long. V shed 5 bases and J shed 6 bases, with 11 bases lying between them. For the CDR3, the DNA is TGTGCCAGCAGTCTAAGAGACCGTCAGCCCCAGCATTTT. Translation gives CASSLRDRQPQHF.

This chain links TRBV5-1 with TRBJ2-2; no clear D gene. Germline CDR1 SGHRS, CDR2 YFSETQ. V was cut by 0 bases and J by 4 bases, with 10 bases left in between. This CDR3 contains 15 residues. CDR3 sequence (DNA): TGCGCCAGCAGCTTGGCAGTCCAACCCACCGGGGAGCTGTTTTTT. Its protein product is CASSLAVQPTGELFF.

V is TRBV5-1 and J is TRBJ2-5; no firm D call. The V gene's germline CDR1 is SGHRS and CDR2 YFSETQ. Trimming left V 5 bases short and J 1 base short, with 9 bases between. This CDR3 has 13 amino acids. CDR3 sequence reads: CASRLGFQETQYF. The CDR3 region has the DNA TGCGCCAGCAGACTGGGGTTCCAAGAGACCCAGTACTTC.

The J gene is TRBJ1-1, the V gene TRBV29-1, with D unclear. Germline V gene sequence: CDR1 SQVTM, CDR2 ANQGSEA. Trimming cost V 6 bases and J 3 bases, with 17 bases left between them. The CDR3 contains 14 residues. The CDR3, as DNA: TGCAGCGTGACAAACAGTTTAGGGTACACTGAAGCTTTCTTT. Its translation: CSVTNSLGYTEAFF.

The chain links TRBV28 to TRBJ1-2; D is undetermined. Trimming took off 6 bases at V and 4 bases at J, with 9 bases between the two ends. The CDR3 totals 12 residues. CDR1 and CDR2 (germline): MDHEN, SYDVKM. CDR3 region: CASSPKGYGYTF. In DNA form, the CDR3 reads TGTGCCAGCAGCCCCAAGGGCTATGGCTACACCTTC.

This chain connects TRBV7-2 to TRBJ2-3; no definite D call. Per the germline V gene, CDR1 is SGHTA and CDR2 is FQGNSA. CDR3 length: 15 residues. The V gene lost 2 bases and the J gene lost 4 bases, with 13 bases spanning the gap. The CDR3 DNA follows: TGTGCCAGCAGCTTAAAAGGGTCCCTACCAGATACGCAGTATTTT. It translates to CASSLKGSLPDTQYF. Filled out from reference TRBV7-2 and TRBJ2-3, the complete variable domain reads GAGVSQSPSNKVTEKGKDVELRCDPISGHTALYWYRQSLGQGLEFLIYFQGNSAPDKSGLPSDRFSAERTGGSVSTLTIQRTQQEDSAVYLCASSLKGSLPDTQYFGPGTRLTVL.

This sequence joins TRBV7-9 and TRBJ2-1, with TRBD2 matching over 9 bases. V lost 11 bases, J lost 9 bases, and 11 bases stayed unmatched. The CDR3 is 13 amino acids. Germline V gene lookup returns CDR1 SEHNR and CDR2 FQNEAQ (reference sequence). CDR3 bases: TGTGCCCGCGCAGGGGGGCGGGAGGGTGAGCAGTTCTTC. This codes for CARAGGREGEQFF.

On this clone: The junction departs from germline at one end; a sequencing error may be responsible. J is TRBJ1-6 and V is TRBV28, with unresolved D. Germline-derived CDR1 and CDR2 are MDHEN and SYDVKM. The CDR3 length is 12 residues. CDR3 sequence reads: CASSFQDGVLRF. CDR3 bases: TGTGCCAGCAGCTTCCAGGACGGAGTGCTCCGCTTT.

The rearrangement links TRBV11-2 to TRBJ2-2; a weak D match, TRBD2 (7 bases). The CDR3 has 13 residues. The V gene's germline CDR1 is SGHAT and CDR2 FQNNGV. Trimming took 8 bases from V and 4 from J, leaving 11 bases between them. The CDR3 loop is CASGLGGTGELFF. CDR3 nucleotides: TGTGCCAGCGGACTAGGGGGCACCGGGGAGCTGTTTTTT.

CDR3 nucleotide sequence: TGTGCCAGCAGCCCGGGGACATCTAGAGGGGGCTACACCTTC. Its protein product is CASSPGTSRGGYTF. The chain couples TRBV5-6 to TRBJ1-2; D might be TRBD1 (6 bases). The V gene lost 4 bases and the J gene lost 8 bases, with 18 bases spanning the gap. CDR3 size: 14 residues. Per the germline V gene, CDR1 is SGHDT and CDR2 is YYEEEE.

CDR3 nucleotides: TGTGCCAGCAGCGTAGGACAGAAAGAGACCCAGTACTTC. This gives the protein CASSVGQKETQYF. The rearrangement uses TRBV9 and TRBJ2-5; possible D gene TRBD1, 5 bases. Germline assignment: CDR1 SGDLS and CDR2 YYNGEE. CDR3 length: 13 residues. Trimming left V 0 bases short and J 3 bases short, with 6 bases between.

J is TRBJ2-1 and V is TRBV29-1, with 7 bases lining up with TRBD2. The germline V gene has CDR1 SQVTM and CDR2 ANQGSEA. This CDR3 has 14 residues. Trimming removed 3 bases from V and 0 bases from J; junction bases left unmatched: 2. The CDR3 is CSVERGFSYNEQFF. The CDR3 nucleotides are TGCAGCGTTGAGCGGGGGTTCTCCTACAATGAGCAGTTCTTC.

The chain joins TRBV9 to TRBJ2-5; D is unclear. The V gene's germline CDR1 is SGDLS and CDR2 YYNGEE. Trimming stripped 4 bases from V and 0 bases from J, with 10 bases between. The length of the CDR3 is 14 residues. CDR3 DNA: TGTGCCAGCAGCTCCCTAACTAACCAAGAGACCCAGTACTTC. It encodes CASSSLTNQETQYF.

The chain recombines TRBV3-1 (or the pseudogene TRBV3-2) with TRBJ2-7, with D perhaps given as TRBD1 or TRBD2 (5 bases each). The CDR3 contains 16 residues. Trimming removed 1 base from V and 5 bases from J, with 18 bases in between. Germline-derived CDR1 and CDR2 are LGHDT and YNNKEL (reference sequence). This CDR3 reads CASSQGPGTTKHEQYF. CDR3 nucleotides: TGTGCCAGCAGCCAAGGCCCCGGGACCACCAAACACGAGCAGTACTTC.

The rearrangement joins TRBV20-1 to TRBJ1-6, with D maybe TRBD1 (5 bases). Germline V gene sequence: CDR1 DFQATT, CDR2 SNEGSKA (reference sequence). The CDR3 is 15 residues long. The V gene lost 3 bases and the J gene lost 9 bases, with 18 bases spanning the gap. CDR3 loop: CSASPAVGPTSPLHF. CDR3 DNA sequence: TGCAGTGCTAGTCCCGCAGTGGGGCCGACTTCACCCCTCCACTTT.

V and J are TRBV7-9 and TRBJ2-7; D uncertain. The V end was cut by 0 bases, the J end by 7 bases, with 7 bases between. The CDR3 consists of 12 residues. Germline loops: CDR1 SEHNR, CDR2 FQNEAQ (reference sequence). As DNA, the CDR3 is TGTGCCAGCAGCTTAGCGCTAGGGGAGCAGTACTTC. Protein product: CASSLALGEQYF. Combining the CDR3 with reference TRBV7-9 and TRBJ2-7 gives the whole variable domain DTGVSQNPRHKITKRGQNVTFRCDPISEHNRLYWYRQTLGQGPEFLTYFQNEAQLEKSRLLSDRFSAERPKGSFSTLEIQRTEQGDSAMYLCASSLALGEQYFGPGTRLTVT.

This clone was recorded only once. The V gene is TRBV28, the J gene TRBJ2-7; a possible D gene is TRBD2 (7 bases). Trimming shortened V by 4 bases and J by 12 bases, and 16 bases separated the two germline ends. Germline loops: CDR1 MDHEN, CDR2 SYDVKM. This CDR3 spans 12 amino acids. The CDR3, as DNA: TGTGCCAGCAGTTCGCCGGGGGGCCGGGTGTACTTC. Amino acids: CASSSPGGRVYF.

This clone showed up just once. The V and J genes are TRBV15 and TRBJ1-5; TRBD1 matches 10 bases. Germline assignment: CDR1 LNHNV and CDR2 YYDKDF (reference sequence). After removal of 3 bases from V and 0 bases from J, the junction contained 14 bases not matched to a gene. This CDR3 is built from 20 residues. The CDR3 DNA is TGTGCCACCAGCAGCCGAGTTCCGGGACAGGGGACGAATAGCAATCAGCCCCAGCATTTT. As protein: CATSSRVPGQGTNSNQPQHF.

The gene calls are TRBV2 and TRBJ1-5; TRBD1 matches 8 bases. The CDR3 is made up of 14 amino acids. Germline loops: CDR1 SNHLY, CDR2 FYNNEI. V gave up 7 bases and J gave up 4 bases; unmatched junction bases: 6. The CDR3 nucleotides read TGTGCCAGCACTGGCGACAGGGGTAATCAGCCCCAGCATTTT. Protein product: CASTGDRGNQPQHF.

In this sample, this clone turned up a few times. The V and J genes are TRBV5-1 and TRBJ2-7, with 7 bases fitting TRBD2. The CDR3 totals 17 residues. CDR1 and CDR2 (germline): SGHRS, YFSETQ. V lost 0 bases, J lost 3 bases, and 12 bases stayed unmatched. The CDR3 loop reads CASSLAERTSNFYEQYF. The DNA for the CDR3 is TGCGCCAGCAGCTTGGCCGAACGGACTAGTAATTTCTACGAGCAGTACTTC.

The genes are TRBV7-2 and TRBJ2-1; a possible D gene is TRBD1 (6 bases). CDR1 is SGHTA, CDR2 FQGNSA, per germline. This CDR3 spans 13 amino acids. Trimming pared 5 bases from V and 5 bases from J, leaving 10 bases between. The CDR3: CASSTGQNNEQFF. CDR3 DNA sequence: TGTGCCAGCAGCACAGGACAGAACAATGAGCAGTTCTTC.

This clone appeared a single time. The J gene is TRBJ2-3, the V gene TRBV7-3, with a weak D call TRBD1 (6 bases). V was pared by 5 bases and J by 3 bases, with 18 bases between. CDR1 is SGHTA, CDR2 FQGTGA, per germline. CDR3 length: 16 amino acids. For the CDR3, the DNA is TGTGCCAGCAGCCCCTCATCAGGGGTGAGGACAGATACGCAGTATTTT. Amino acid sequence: CASSPSSGVRTDTQYF.

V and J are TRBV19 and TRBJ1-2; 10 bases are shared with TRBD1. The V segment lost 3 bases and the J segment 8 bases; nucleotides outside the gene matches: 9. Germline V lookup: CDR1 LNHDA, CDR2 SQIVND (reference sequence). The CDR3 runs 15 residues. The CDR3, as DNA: TGTGCCAGTAGTATCCGGGACAGGGGATACGAAGGCTACACCTTC. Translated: CASSIRDRGYEGYTF.